Reported below is one T cell receptor (beta chain). The V and J ends lost 3 bases and 4 bases respectively, with 12 bases between them. Germline CDR1 is DFQATT and CDR2 is SNEGSKA (reference sequence). The CDR3 sequence is 13 residues long. The sample comes from a study of early T cells in non-severe SARS-CoV-2 infection. MiXCR, applied by TCRdb to the 5' RACE reads, yields one record per CDR3 protein. Among more than 95,000 distinct CDR3 sequences listed, about 15% were seen once. The sequence derives from an adult who was a healthcare worker with PCR-confirmed SARS-CoV-2 infection or an uninfected control (not recorded which). The sample was whole blood. The V gene is TRBV20-1, the J gene TRBJ1-2, with D hard to call. The CDR3 coding sequence is TGCAGTGCTAGGCCCGGGATGGGCTATGGCTACACCTTC. Amino acids: CSARPGMGYGYTF.